These 30 T cell receptor beta chains originate from one sample sequenced in a study of shared clonotypes between healthy human individuals. Assay: immunoSEQ multiplex PCR; the TCRdb copy retains only in-frame clones and omits some. The sample consists of about 2.4 million clones, 80% to 95% of them appearing once. The sequencing sample was made of naive CD4+ T cells from PBMCs. As for subset: CD45RA+ positively selected. Every receptor here comes from a man aged 18 to 30 in good health. Some clones in this sample may be carry-over from other donors' samples.

In the case of this clone: The sample contains more than one DNA sequence encoding this CDR3. This chain joins TRBV7-2 and TRBJ2-5; TRBD2 matches at 14 bases. The germline V gene has CDR1 SGHTA and CDR2 FQGNSA. This CDR3 comprises 15 residues. Unmatched junction bases numbered 1, after V lost 3 bases and J lost 4 bases. The CDR3 DNA is TGTGCCAGCAGCTTGGGACTAGCGGGAGCAGAGACCCAGTACTTC. This sequence encodes CASSLGLAGAETQYF. Using reference TRBV7-2 and TRBJ2-5 for the parts outside the CDR3, the full variable domain is GAGVSQSPSNKVTEKGKDVELRCDPISGHTALYWYRQSLGQGLEFLIYFQGNSAPDKSGLPSDRFSAERTGGSVSTLTIQRTQQEDSAVYLCASSLGLAGAETQYFGPGTRLLVL.

CDR3 sequence (DNA): TGCGCCAGCAGCCCTGGGACTACCGGGGAGCTGTTTTTT. Its protein is CASSPGTTGELFF. This chain links TRBV10-1 with TRBJ2-2; D may be TRBD2 (6 bases). Between the trimmed V and J ends, which lost 6 bases and 5 bases, there was a span of 10 bases. Germline V gene lookup returns CDR1 WNHNN and CDR2 SYGVQD (reference sequence). There are 13 residues in the CDR3.

The chain employs TRBV9 and TRBJ2-3, with D perhaps matching TRBD2 (7 bases). The V and J ends lost 0 bases and 7 bases respectively, with 12 bases between them. Germline V gene sequence: CDR1 SGDLS, CDR2 YYNGEE. CDR3 length: 14 amino acids. This CDR3 reads CASSVGGGANTQYF. For the CDR3, the DNA is TGTGCCAGCAGCGTAGGAGGGGGGGCTAATACGCAGTATTTT.

This chain joins TRBV5-1 and TRBJ1-2; 8 nucleotides line up with TRBD1. CDR3 size: 18 residues. V lost 2 bases, J lost 2 bases, and 14 bases stayed unmatched. The germline V gene has CDR1 SGHRS and CDR2 YFSETQ. In DNA form, the CDR3 reads TGCGCCAGCAGCTTACGTCCGGGCGGCCAGGGGGCAAACTATGGCTACACCTTC. It codes for CASSLRPGGQGANYGYTF.

The chain couples TRBV18 to TRBJ1-2; 8 nucleotides match TRBD1. V lost 3 bases, J lost 8 bases, and 5 bases stayed unmatched. Looked up from germline, CDR1 is KGHSH and CDR2 is LQKENI. There are 13 residues in the CDR3. The CDR3 DNA sequence: TGTGCCAGCTCACCGGGACAGGACTTGGGCTACACCTTC. This codes for CASSPGQDLGYTF.

The chain employs TRBV19 and TRBJ2-5; 10 bases fit TRBD2. V gave up 6 bases and J gave up 5 bases; unmatched junction bases: 9. The CDR3 totals 15 residues. Germline V gives CDR1 LNHDA, CDR2 SQIVND (reference sequence). CDR3 loop: CASRASGRAVETQYF. DNA of the CDR3: TGTGCCAGTAGAGCCAGCGGGAGGGCGGTTGAGACCCAGTACTTC.

On this clone itself: The CDR3 ends on some other residue instead of the conserved phenylalanine or tryptophan, so this is likely a read error. The DNA is omitted, as the CDR3 cannot be located on it reliably, and the CDR3 follows TCRdb's listing. The V gene is TRBV21-1, the J gene TRBJ2-7. TRBV21-1 is classified as a pseudogene. The CDR3 length is 11 residues, termini included. CDR3 protein: CASSLLPDGYS.

The chain recombines TRBV9 with TRBJ2-3; no firm D call. Germline CDR1 is SGDLS and CDR2 is YYNGEE. CDR3 size: 14 residues. The germline V and J ends were trimmed by 0 bases and 2 bases, with 7 bases remaining between them. The CDR3 sequence: CASSVGQNTDTQYF. The CDR3 nucleotides read TGTGCCAGCAGCGTAGGGCAGAACACAGATACGCAGTATTTT.

V usage is TRBV28 and J usage is TRBJ1-5; D perhaps matches TRBD1 (5 bases). Trimming left V 4 bases short and J 5 bases short, with 18 bases between. Germline CDR1 and CDR2: MDHEN and SYDVKM. CDR3 length: 16 residues. CDR3 region: CASSSPRGHRYQPQHF. CDR3 DNA: TGTGCCAGCAGTTCCCCCCGGGGCCATCGGTATCAGCCCCAGCATTTT.

J is TRBJ2-2 and V is TRBV4-2; 10 bases align to TRBD1. V trimming: 5 bases; J trimming: 4 bases; junction bases outside the gene matches: 10. CDR1 and CDR2 from the germline V gene are LGHNA and YNFKEQ. The CDR3 length is 17 residues. As DNA, the CDR3 is TGTGCCAGCAGCTTCGATCTGACAGGGGGCATCACCGGGGAGCTGTTTTTT. Amino acids: CASSFDLTGGITGELFF.

DNA for the CDR3: TGTGCCAGCAGTGCCCCTAGGAGGTTACGTTGGGAAGGCGATGAGCAGTTCTTC. This codes for CASSAPRRLRWEGDEQFF. The chain joins TRBV6-4 to TRBJ2-1, with D possibly matching TRBD2 (5 bases). Germline V lookup: CDR1 MRHNA, CDR2 SNTAGT. The ends were cut back, 4 bases at V and 8 bases at J, with 27 bases in the middle. The CDR3 runs 18 residues.

The chain carries TRBV5-4 and TRBJ2-2, with D unresolved. The CDR3 has 15 residues. Deletions cut 9 bases from V and 5 bases from J, with 20 bases between. Germline loops: CDR1 SGHNT, CDR2 YYREEE (reference sequence). The CDR3 coding sequence is TGTGCCACCCAAGTCGCCAACCTGGGGACCGGGGAGCTGTTTTTT. Translating gives CATQVANLGTGELFF.

V and J are TRBV18 and TRBJ1-5; D is possibly TRBD1 (5 bases). The CDR3 is 17 residues long. Trimming pared 3 bases from V and 2 bases from J, leaving 17 bases between. Germline V gene data show CDR1 as KGHSH and CDR2 as LQKENI. The CDR3 nucleotides read TGTGCCAGCTCACCCGTTTTGGGACTGGGGGGCAATCAGCCCCAGCATTTT. The encoded protein is CASSPVLGLGGNQPQHF. Full variable domain (rest looked up from reference TRBV18 and TRBJ1-5): NAGVMQNPRHLVRRRGQEARLRCSPMKGHSHVYWYRQLPEEGLKFMVYLQKENIIDESGMPKERFSAEFPKEGPSILRIQQVVRGDSAAYFCASSPVLGLGGNQPQHFGDGTRLSIL.

The CDR3 protein is CASRARSGDTQYF. Here the CDR3 DNA reads TGTGCCAGTCGGGCCCGGAGCGGAGATACGCAGTATTTT. The J gene is TRBJ2-3, the V gene TRBV6-1; D may be TRBD2 (5 bases). Germline lookup yields CDR1 MNHNS and CDR2 SASEGT. Trimming cost V 9 bases and J 5 bases, with 15 bases left between them. The CDR3 sequence is 13 residues long.

CDR3 coding DNA: TGTGCCAGCAGCGTGGGTCTTTCCGGGCCCTACGAGCAGTACTTC. This gives the protein CASSVGLSGPYEQYF. The chain joins TRBV9 to TRBJ2-7; D is unresolved. Germline CDR1 SGDLS, CDR2 YYNGEE. Trimming cost V 2 bases and J 2 bases, with 14 bases left between them. The CDR3 length is 15 residues.

The V call is TRBV18, the J call TRBJ2-7, with D possibly being TRBD1 (5 bases). The germline CDR1 and CDR2 sequences are KGHSH and LQKENI. Trimming left V 3 bases short and J 0 bases short, with 18 bases between. This CDR3 spans 17 amino acids. The CDR3 DNA reads TGTGCCAGCTCACCGGCACCCATCGGACACCTCTCCTACGAGCAGTACTTC. Its translation is CASSPAPIGHLSYEQYF. Complete variable domain (other parts from reference TRBV18 and TRBJ2-7): NAGVMQNPRHLVRRRGQEARLRCSPMKGHSHVYWYRQLPEEGLKFMVYLQKENIIDESGMPKERFSAEFPKEGPSILRIQQVVRGDSAAYFCASSPAPIGHLSYEQYFGPGTRLTVT.

The rearrangement joins TRBV4-1 to TRBJ2-1; the match to TRBD2 covers 7 bases. The CDR3 is 15 amino acids. Looked up from germline, CDR1 is MGHRA and CDR2 is YSYEKL. With 4 bases clipped from V and 0 bases from J, the junction kept 3 bases outside the gene matches. CDR3 amino acids: CASSRDYSSYNEQFF. CDR3 DNA sequence: TGCGCCAGCAGCCGGGACTACAGCTCCTACAATGAGCAGTTCTTC.

This chain joins TRBV18 and TRBJ2-1, with TRBD2 identical over 9 bases. CDR1 is KGHSH, CDR2 LQKENI, per germline. Trimming removed 1 base from V and 5 bases from J; junction bases left unmatched: 21. This CDR3 is 21 amino acids long. DNA of the CDR3: TGTGCCAGCTCACCACTTACCGATTGGCTAGCGGGAACGATAGGAAACAATGAGCAGTTCTTC. It encodes CASSPLTDWLAGTIGNNEQFF. Together with reference TRBV18 and TRBJ2-1, the CDR3 gives the full variable domain: NAGVMQNPRHLVRRRGQEARLRCSPMKGHSHVYWYRQLPEEGLKFMVYLQKENIIDESGMPKERFSAEFPKEGPSILRIQQVVRGDSAAYFCASSPLTDWLAGTIGNNEQFFGPGTRLTVL.

The chain couples TRBV11-2 to TRBJ2-7; D gene ambiguous. The germline CDR1 and CDR2 sequences are SGHAT and FQNNGV. V dropped 3 bases and J dropped 6 bases, with 9 bases sitting between them. The CDR3 consists of 12 residues. The CDR3 sequence: CASSLIVLEQYF. CDR3 in DNA: TGTGCCAGCAGCTTGATAGTCCTCGAGCAGTACTTC.

The V and J genes are TRBV2 and TRBJ2-6, with 7 bases aligning to TRBD1. The CDR3 loop spans 17 amino acids. V was pared by 9 bases and J by 2 bases, with 13 bases of the junction left unmatched. Germline loops: CDR1 SNHLY, CDR2 FYNNEI. CDR3 nucleotides: TGTGCCAGAAAAACCCAAACCGGGACAGCTGGGGCCAACGTCCTGACTTTC. Translating it yields CARKTQTGTAGANVLTF.

The chain couples TRBV29-1 to TRBJ1-1; D not certain. Germline V CDR1 and CDR2: SQVTM, ANQGSEA. The CDR3 has 14 amino acids. V lost 1 base and J 1 base, leaving 10 bases between the germline ends. The CDR3 protein is CSVEVKGGNTEAFF. CDR3 nucleotides: TGCAGCGTTGAAGTTAAGGGTGGGAACACTGAAGCTTTCTTT.

This chain joins TRBV4-2 and TRBJ2-1; D is possibly TRBD1 (6 bases). V dropped 6 bases and J dropped 10 bases, with 28 bases sitting between them. Germline V gives CDR1 LGHNA, CDR2 YNFKEQ. This CDR3 contains 17 residues. The CDR3 coding sequence is TGTGCCAGCAGTCAGGGGATCGGGCGGACTTTAAGTGGCGAGCAGTTCTTC. Residues: CASSQGIGRTLSGEQFF.

V gene TRBV18 combines with J gene TRBJ2-3; D perhaps matches TRBD2 (5 bases). The V end was cut by 6 bases, the J end by 2 bases, with 21 bases between. There are 17 residues in the CDR3. Germline values: CDR1 KGHSH, CDR2 LQKENI. CDR3 nucleotide sequence: TGTGCCAGCTCTTACGGGGATATTTCCGGCCCCACAGATACGCAGTATTTT. It encodes CASSYGDISGPTDTQYF. Using reference TRBV18 and TRBJ2-3 for the parts outside the CDR3, the full variable domain is NAGVMQNPRHLVRRRGQEARLRCSPMKGHSHVYWYRQLPEEGLKFMVYLQKENIIDESGMPKERFSAEFPKEGPSILRIQQVVRGDSAAYFCASSYGDISGPTDTQYFGPGTRLTVL.

This chain connects TRBV21-1 to TRBJ1-2; TRBD1 was called by the table and not checked on the DNA. TRBV21-1 is a documented pseudogene. The CDR3 extends over 14 amino acids. The CDR3 coding sequence is TGTGCCAGCAGCACAGGGGGCCCTAACTATGGCTACACCTTC. It encodes CASSTGGPNYGYTF.

This clone appeared once. The chain recombines TRBV6-1 with TRBJ2-3; no reliable D call. This CDR3 has 13 residues. Germline V gene lookup returns CDR1 MNHNS and CDR2 SASEGT. V was cut by 7 bases and J by 0 bases, with 8 bases left in between. CDR3 protein: CASTQSSTDTQYF. CDR3 DNA sequence: TGTGCCAGCACCCAATCTAGCACAGATACGCAGTATTTT.

The V call is TRBV7-9, the J call TRBJ1-3, with D possibly TRBD1 on 5 matching bases. There are 15 residues in the CDR3. Trimming removed 5 bases at V and 4 bases at J, with 15 bases between. CDR1 is SEHNR and CDR2 is FQNEAQ in the germline V gene (reference sequence). This CDR3 reads CASSADRDLGNTIYF. CDR3 nucleotides: TGTGCCAGCAGCGCCGACCGGGACTTAGGAAACACCATATATTTT.

The rearrangement uses TRBV15 and TRBJ2-2; D gene ambiguous. The CDR3 is 13 amino acids. Trimming removed 1 base at V and 4 bases at J, with 4 bases between. Germline V gene data show CDR1 as LNHNV and CDR2 as YYDKDF (reference sequence). CDR3 nucleotide sequence: TGTGCCACCAGCAGAGGAATCACCGGGGAGCTGTTTTTT. The encoded protein is CATSRGITGELFF.

CDR3 in amino acids: CASSKFSGTGETQYF. In DNA, the CDR3 is TGTGCCAGCAGCAAGTTCAGCGGGACGGGGGAGACCCAGTACTTC. The chain couples TRBV2 to TRBJ2-5; 7 bases line up with TRBD2. This CDR3 region has 15 residues. J gave up 5 bases and V 6 bases, and 12 bases lay outside the gene matches. Germline CDR1 SNHLY, CDR2 FYNNEI.

V is TRBV6-1 and J is TRBJ1-2; D gene ambiguous. Germline values: CDR1 MNHNS, CDR2 SASEGT. This CDR3 contains 12 residues. V lost 1 base and J 8 bases, leaving 8 bases between the germline ends. The CDR3 is CASSEVRVGYTF. As DNA, the CDR3 is TGTGCCAGCAGTGAAGTCAGAGTCGGCTACACCTTC.

Here the CDR3 DNA reads TGTGCCAGTAACCTAGCGATCCCTTACGAGCAGTACTTC. Translated: CASNLAIPYEQYF. The V gene is TRBV6-6, the J gene TRBJ2-7; TRBD2 is a possible D gene (6 bases). CDR1 and CDR2 from the germline V gene are MNHNY and SVGAGI (reference sequence). V lost 9 bases, J lost 4 bases, and 16 bases lay in between. The CDR3 loop spans 13 amino acids.